Each of the 21 T cell receptor beta chains below was sequenced from the same sample in a study of blood T cell repertoires in COVID-19. Only in-frame clones appear in the TCRdb table, and some are missing; sequencing was by immunoSEQ multiplex PCR. The data show tens of thousands of clones, about 91% seen once. Sequences were obtained from peripheral blood. The source of these receptors is a man in his sixties with acute or convalescent COVID-19.

The chain links TRBV5-6 to TRBJ1-4; TRBD1 is a possible D gene (6 bases). The CDR3 runs to 14 residues. The germline V and J ends were trimmed by 5 bases and 6 bases, with 14 bases remaining between them. Germline-derived CDR1 and CDR2 are SGHDT and YYEEEE. CDR3 DNA sequence: TGTGCCAGCAGTTCTACAGGGTTGGATGAAAAACTGTTTTTT. Protein product: CASSSTGLDEKLFF.

The genes are TRBV29-1 and TRBJ2-2, with D unresolved. Deletions cut 3 bases from V and 3 bases from J, with 8 bases between. This CDR3 spans 13 amino acids. Per germline, CDR1 SQVTM and CDR2 ANQGSEA. CDR3 nucleotide sequence: TGCAGCGTTGATGGCAGATACACCGGGGAGCTGTTTTTT. Translated, it gives CSVDGRYTGELFF.

V usage is TRBV29-1 and J usage is TRBJ2-7, with TRBD1 as a possible D gene (6 bases). Between the trimmed V and J ends, which lost 3 bases and 2 bases, there was a span of 11 bases. Germline V CDR1 and CDR2: SQVTM, ANQGSEA. The CDR3 is made up of 13 amino acids. CDR3 sequence (DNA): TGCAGCGTTGACAAAGGACAGCCCTACGAGCAGTACTTC. This encodes CSVDKGQPYEQYF.

The chain links TRBV25-1 to TRBJ1-1, with D unclear. Germline CDR1 and CDR2: MGHDK and SYGVNS. Trimming removed 3 bases from V and 1 base from J, with 9 bases in between. The CDR3 runs to 14 residues. In nucleotides, the CDR3 is TGTGCCAGCAGTGACCCAGCGACGAACACTGAAGCTTTCTTT. It specifies CASSDPATNTEAFF.

This rearrangement joins TRBV9 to TRBJ2-3; the D gene is possibly TRBD2 (6 bases). This CDR3 is 16 amino acids long. With 3 bases removed from V and 2 bases from J, the gap between germline ends came to 16 bases. CDR1 and CDR2 (germline): SGDLS, YYNGEE. The CDR3: CASSARLEISTDTQYF. CDR3 in DNA: TGTGCCAGCAGCGCCAGACTAGAGATCTCCACAGATACGCAGTATTTT.

This clone has just one count. The genes are TRBV5-1 and TRBJ2-3; 8 positions match TRBD2. CDR3 size: 17 residues. Germline V gene data show CDR1 as SGHRS and CDR2 as YFSETQ. The trim removed 2 bases at V and 7 bases at J, leaving 15 bases unmatched. The CDR3 loop reads CASSFGEGAGVRNTQYF. The CDR3 coding sequence is TGCGCCAGCAGCTTTGGTGAGGGAGCGGGAGTAAGAAATACGCAGTATTTT.

The rearrangement links TRBV28 to TRBJ1-4, with 8 bases identical to TRBD1. CDR1 is MDHEN and CDR2 is SYDVKM in the germline V gene. The CDR3 loop spans 16 amino acids. The V segment lost 3 bases and the J segment 14 bases; nucleotides outside the gene matches: 17. CDR3 DNA: TGTGCCAGCAGTTTGCTCCCGGGACAGGCAGGCGAAGGGCTGTTTTTT. Translation: CASSLLPGQAGEGLFF.

The V gene is TRBV5-1, the J gene TRBJ1-1, with D possibly being TRBD1 (6 bases). Germline loops: CDR1 SGHRS, CDR2 YFSETQ. There are 15 residues in the CDR3. V was cut by 4 bases and J by 1 base, with 14 bases left in between. CDR3 residues: CASSPRQVGNTEAFF. The CDR3 bases are TGCGCCAGCAGCCCCCGACAGGTCGGGAACACTGAAGCTTTCTTT.

The rearrangement uses TRBV12-3 or TRBV12-4 and TRBJ1-5; TRBD1 is a possible D gene (5 bases). The CDR3 is made up of 12 amino acids. The V end was cut by 1 base, the J end by 7 bases, with 5 bases between. CDR3 sequence reads: CASSLGGQPQHF. CDR3 sequence (DNA): TGTGCCAGCAGTTTAGGGGGCCAGCCCCAGCATTTT.

The rearrangement uses TRBV25-1 and TRBJ1-1; possibly TRBD1 for D (6 bases). Germline CDR1 reads MGHDK; CDR2 reads SYGVNS. This CDR3 has 15 residues. The V and J ends lost 4 bases and 1 base respectively, with 13 bases between them. The DNA for the CDR3 is TGTGCCAGCAGTGTACCCGGGACACGGAACACTGAAGCTTTCTTT. Translating gives CASSVPGTRNTEAFF.

The chain uses TRBV7-9 and TRBJ1-1, with 9 bases matching TRBD1. V trimming: 4 bases; J trimming: 7 bases; junction bases outside the gene matches: 7. The germline V gene encodes CDR1 SEHNR and CDR2 FQNEAQ (reference sequence). CDR3 size: 14 residues. DNA of the CDR3: TGTGCCAGCAGCTCCACAGGGGGCGCGAATGAAGCTTTCTTT. This codes for CASSSTGGANEAFF.

This chain connects TRBV6-5 to TRBJ2-2; D possibly corresponds to TRBD2 (5 bases). Trimming shortened V by 0 bases and J by 6 bases, and 5 bases separated the two germline ends. Germline V gene sequence: CDR1 MNHEY, CDR2 SVGAGI. The CDR3 runs 13 residues. The chain's CDR3 is CASSYSRAGELFF. As DNA, the CDR3 is TGTGCCAGCAGTTACTCGAGGGCCGGGGAGCTGTTTTTT.

The chain is built from TRBV6-2 or TRBV6-3 and TRBJ2-2, with D maybe TRBD1 (6 bases). The CDR3 has 19 residues. The V gene's germline CDR1 is MNHEY and CDR2 SVGEGT. Trimming removed 4 bases at V and 0 bases at J, with 21 bases between. The CDR3 bases are TGTGCCAGCAGTTGGATGAGCACAGGGAATTTGGCGAACACCGGGGAGCTGTTTTTT. It codes for CASSWMSTGNLANTGELFF.

The V and J genes are TRBV12-3 or TRBV12-4 and TRBJ2-1; D not certain. Trimming cost V 6 bases and J 8 bases, with 14 bases left between them. The CDR3 sequence is 13 residues long. CDR3 residues: CASSPTGRYEQFF. DNA for the CDR3: TGTGCCAGCAGCCCCACCGGCAGGTATGAGCAGTTCTTC.

The chain recombines TRBV7-9 with TRBJ1-2; D might be TRBD1 (6 bases). CDR1 SEHNR and CDR2 FQNEAQ come from the germline V gene (reference sequence). The CDR3 runs 15 residues. V dropped 5 bases and J dropped 1 base, with 14 bases sitting between them. CDR3 coding DNA: TGTGCCAGCAGCCCTAGCACACAGGGTAACTATGGCTACACCTTC. Protein: CASSPSTQGNYGYTF. The full variable domain, completed using reference TRBV7-9 and TRBJ1-2, is DTGVSQNPRHKITKRGQNVTFRCDPISEHNRLYWYRQTLGQGPEFLTYFQNEAQLEKSRLLSDRFSAERPKGSFSTLEIQRTEQGDSAMYLCASSPSTQGNYGYTFGSGTRLTVV.

CDR3 residues: CASSLGGGMGETQYF. DNA for the CDR3: TGTGCCAGCAGCTTGGGAGGAGGGATGGGGGAGACCCAGTACTTC. The J gene is TRBJ2-5, the V gene TRBV5-6, with TRBD2 as a possible D gene (6 bases). V shed 0 bases and J shed 5 bases, with 14 bases lying between them. CDR3 size: 15 residues. Germline CDR1 SGHDT, CDR2 YYEEEE.

This sequence joins TRBV7-2 and TRBJ2-7, with TRBD1 as a possible D gene (5 bases). Deletions cut 1 base from V and 6 bases from J, with 13 bases between. The CDR3 runs 14 residues. Per germline, CDR1 SGHTA and CDR2 FQGNSA. DNA for the CDR3: TGTGCCAGCAGCTTAGGGCAGGGAAATCGCGAGCAGTACTTC. Its protein product is CASSLGQGNREQYF.

The chain is built from TRBV28 and TRBJ1-1; no clear D. CDR1 and CDR2 from the germline V gene are MDHEN and SYDVKM. V lost 6 bases to trimming and J lost 0 bases, with 11 bases between them. The CDR3 has 14 amino acids. The DNA for the CDR3 is TGTGCCAGCAGGTTAGGCGCGGTGAACACTGAAGCTTTCTTT. Its translation: CASRLGAVNTEAFF. The entire variable domain, with the rest obtained from reference TRBV28 and TRBJ1-1, is as follows: DVKVTQSSRYLVKRTGEKVFLECVQDMDHENMFWYRQDPGLGLRLIYFSYDVKMKEKGDIPEGYSVSREKKERFSLILESASTNQTSMYLCASRLGAVNTEAFFGQGTRLTVV.

The chain is built from TRBV12-5 and TRBJ2-2; D remains unclear. The CDR3 covers 15 residues. V was shortened by 2 bases and J by 0 bases, with 7 bases between the two germline ends. CDR1 LGHNT and CDR2 FRNRAP come from the germline V gene. The CDR3 reads CASGLSLSNTGELFF. The CDR3 DNA is TGTGCTAGTGGTTTGTCCCTCTCGAACACCGGGGAGCTGTTTTTT.

The J gene is TRBJ2-3, the V gene TRBV7-9; weak D call: TRBD1 (6 bases). From germline, CDR1 is SEHNR and CDR2 FQNEAQ (reference sequence). V gave up 6 bases and J gave up 0 bases, with 10 bases separating them. The CDR3 has 14 residues. CDR3 region: CASRTGSSTDTQYF. CDR3 coding DNA: TGTGCCAGCAGAACAGGGAGCAGCACAGATACGCAGTATTTT.

V gene TRBV19 combines with J gene TRBJ1-2, with D hard to call. CDR3 length: 14 residues. Trimming left V 1 base short and J 8 bases short, with 14 bases between. Germline lookup yields CDR1 LNHDA and CDR2 SQIVND (reference sequence). CDR3 loop: CASSIAGSFSGYTF. Written as DNA, the CDR3 is TGTGCCAGTAGTATAGCCGGGAGCTTTAGCGGCTACACCTTC.